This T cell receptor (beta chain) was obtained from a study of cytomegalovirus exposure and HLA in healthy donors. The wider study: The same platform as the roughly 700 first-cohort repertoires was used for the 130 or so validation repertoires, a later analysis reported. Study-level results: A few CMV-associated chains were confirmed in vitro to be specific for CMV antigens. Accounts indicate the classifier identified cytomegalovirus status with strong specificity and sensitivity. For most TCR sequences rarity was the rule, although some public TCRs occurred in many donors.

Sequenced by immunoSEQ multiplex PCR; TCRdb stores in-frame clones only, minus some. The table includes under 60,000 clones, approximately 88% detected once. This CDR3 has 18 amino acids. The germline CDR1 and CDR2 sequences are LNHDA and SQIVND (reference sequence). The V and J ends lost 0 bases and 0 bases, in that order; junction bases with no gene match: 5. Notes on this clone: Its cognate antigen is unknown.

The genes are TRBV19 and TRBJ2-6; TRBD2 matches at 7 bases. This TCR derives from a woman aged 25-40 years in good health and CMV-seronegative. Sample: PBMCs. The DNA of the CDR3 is TGTGCCAGTAGTATAGACGGCGGGGGACCCTCTGGGGCCAACGTCCTGACTTTC. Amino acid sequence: CASSIDGGGPSGANVLTF. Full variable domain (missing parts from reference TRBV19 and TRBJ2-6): DGGITQSPKYLFRKEGQNVTLSCEQNLNHDAMYWYRQDPGQGLRLIYYSQIVNDFQKGDIAEGYSVSREKKESFPLTVTSAQKNPTAFYLCASSIDGGGPSGANVLTFGAGSRLTVL.